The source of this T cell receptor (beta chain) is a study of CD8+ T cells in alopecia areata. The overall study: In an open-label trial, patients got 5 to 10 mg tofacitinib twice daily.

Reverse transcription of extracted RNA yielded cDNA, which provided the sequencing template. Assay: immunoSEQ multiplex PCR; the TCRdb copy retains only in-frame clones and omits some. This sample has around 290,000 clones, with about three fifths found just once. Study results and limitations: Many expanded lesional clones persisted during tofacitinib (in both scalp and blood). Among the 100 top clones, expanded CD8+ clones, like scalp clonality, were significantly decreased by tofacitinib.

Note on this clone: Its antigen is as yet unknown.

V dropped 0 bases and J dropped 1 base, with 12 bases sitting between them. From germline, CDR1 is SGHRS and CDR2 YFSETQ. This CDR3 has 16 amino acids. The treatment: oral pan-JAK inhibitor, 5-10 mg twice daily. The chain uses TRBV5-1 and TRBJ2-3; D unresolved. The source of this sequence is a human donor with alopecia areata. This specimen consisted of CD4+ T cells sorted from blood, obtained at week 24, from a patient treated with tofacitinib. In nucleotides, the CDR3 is TGCGCCAGCAGCTTGGCCCCCGGTCGGGGCACAGATACGCAGTATTTT. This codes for CASSLAPGRGTDTQYF. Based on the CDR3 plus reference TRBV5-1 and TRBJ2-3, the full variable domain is KAGVTQTPRYLIKTRGQQVTLSCSPISGHRSVSWYQQTPGQGLQFLFEYFSETQRNKGNFPGRFSGRQFSNSRSEMNVSTLELGDSALYLCASSLAPGRGTDTQYFGPGTRLTVL.